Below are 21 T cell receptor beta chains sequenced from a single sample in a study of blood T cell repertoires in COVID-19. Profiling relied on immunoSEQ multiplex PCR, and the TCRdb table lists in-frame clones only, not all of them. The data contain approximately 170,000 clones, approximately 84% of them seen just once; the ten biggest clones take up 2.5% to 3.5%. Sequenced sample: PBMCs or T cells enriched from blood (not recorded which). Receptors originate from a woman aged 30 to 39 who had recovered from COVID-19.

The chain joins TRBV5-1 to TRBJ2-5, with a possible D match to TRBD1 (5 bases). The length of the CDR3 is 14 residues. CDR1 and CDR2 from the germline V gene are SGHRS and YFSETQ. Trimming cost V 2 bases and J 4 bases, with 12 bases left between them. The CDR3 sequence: CASSFGQGLETQYF. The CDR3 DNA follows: TGCGCCAGCAGCTTTGGTCAGGGCCTAGAGACCCAGTACTTC.

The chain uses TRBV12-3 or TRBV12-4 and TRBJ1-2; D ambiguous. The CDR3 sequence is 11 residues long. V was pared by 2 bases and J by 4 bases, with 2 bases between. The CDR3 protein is CASSLLYGYTF. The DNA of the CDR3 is TGTGCCAGCAGTTTACTCTATGGCTACACCTTC.

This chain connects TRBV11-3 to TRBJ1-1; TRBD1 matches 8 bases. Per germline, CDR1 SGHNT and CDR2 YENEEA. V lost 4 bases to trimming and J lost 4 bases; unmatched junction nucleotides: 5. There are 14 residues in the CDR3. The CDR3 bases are TGTGCCAGCAGCTCAGGGGGCGGTGGCACTGAAGCTTTCTTT. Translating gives CASSSGGGGTEAFF.

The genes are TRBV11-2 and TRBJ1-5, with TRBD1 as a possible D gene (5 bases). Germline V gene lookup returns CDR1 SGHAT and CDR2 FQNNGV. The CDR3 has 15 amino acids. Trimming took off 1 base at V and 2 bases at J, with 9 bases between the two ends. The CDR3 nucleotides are TGTGCCAGCAGCTTAGTCGGGGGGGGCAATCAGCCCCAGCATTTT. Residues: CASSLVGGGNQPQHF.

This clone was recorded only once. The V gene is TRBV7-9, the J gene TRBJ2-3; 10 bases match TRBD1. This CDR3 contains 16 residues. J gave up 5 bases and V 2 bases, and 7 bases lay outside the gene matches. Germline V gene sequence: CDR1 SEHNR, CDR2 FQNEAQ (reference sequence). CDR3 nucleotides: TGTGCCAGCAGCTTATTCGGACAGGGGGGGATAGATACGCAGTATTTT. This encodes CASSLFGQGGIDTQYF.

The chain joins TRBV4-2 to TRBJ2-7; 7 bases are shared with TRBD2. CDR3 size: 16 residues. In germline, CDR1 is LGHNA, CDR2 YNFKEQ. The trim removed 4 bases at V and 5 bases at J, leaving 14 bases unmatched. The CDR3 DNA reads TGTGCCAGCAGCCGGAATGAGGGCGGGAGAATCCACGAGCAGTACTTC. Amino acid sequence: CASSRNEGGRIHEQYF.

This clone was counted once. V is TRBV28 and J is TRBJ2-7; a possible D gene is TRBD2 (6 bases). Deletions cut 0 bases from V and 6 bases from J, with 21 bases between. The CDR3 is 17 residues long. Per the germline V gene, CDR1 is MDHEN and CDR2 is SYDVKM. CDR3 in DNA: TGTGCCAGCAGTTTATGTTGGAGCATAATGGGGGGATGCGAGCAGTACGTC. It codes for CASSLCWSIMGGCEQYV.

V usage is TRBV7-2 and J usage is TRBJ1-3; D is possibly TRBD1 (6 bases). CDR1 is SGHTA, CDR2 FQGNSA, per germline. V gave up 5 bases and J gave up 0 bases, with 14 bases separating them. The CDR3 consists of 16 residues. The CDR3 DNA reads TGTGCCAGCAGCGTCAACAGGGCCCGCTCTGGAAACACCATATATTTT. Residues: CASSVNRARSGNTIYF.

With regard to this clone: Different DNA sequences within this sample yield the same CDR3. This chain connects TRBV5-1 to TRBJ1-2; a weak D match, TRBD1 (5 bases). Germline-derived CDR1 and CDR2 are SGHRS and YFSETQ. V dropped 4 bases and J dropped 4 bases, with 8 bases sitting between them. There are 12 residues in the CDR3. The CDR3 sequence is CASSPDSYGYTF. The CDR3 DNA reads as TGCGCCAGCAGCCCCGACAGCTATGGCTACACCTTC.

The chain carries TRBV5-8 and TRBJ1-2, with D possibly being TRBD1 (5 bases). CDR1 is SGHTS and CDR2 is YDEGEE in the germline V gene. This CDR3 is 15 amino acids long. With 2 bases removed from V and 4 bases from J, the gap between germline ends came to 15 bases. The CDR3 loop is CASSFTGTGGYGYTF. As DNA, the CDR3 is TGTGCCAGCAGCTTTACCGGGACGGGGGGCTATGGCTACACCTTC.

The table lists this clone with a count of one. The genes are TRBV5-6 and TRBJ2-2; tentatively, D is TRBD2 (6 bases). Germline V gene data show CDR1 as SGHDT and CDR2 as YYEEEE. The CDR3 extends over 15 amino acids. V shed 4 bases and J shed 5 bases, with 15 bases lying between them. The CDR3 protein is CASSRGPAGTGELFF. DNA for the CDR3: TGTGCCAGCAGCCGGGGTCCGGCGGGAACCGGGGAGCTGTTTTTT.

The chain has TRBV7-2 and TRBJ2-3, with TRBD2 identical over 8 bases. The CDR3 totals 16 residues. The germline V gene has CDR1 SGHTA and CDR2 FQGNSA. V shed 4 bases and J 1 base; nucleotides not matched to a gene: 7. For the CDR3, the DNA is TGTGCCAGCAGCTCCCTGGGGCGGGGGGGCACAGATACGCAGTATTTT. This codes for CASSSLGRGGTDTQYF.

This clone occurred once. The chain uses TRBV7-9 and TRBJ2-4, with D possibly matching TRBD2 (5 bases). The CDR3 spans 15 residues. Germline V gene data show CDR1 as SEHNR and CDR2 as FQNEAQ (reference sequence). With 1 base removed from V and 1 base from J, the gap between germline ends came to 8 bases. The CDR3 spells CASSLERVAKNIQYF. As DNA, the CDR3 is TGTGCCAGCAGCTTAGAGAGGGTTGCCAAAAACATTCAGTACTTC.

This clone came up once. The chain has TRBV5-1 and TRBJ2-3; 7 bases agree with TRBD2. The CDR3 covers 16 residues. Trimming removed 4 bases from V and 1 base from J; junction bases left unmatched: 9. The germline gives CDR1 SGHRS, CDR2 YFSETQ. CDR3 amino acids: CASSPGLVRGTDTQYF. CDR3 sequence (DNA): TGCGCCAGCAGCCCAGGACTAGTTCGAGGCACAGATACGCAGTATTTT.

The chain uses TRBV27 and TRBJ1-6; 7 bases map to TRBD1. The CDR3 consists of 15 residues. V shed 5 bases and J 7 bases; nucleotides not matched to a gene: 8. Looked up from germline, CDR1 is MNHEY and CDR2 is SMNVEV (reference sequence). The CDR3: CASSRQGQKNSPLHF. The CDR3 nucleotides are TGTGCCAGCAGTAGACAGGGCCAAAAAAATTCACCCCTCCACTTT.

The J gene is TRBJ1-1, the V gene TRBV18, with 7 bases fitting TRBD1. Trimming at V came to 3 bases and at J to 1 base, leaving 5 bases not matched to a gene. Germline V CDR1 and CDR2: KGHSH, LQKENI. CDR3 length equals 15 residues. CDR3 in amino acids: CASSPRQGRNTEAFF. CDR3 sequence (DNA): TGTGCCAGCTCACCCCGACAGGGCCGGAACACTGAAGCTTTCTTT.

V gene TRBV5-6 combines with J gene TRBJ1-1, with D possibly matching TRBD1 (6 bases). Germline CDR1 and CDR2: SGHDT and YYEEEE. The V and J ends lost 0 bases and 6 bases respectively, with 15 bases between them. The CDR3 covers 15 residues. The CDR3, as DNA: TGTGCCAGCAGCTTGGTGGGGGCCAGGAGCCCTGAAGCTTTCTTT. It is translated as CASSLVGARSPEAFF.

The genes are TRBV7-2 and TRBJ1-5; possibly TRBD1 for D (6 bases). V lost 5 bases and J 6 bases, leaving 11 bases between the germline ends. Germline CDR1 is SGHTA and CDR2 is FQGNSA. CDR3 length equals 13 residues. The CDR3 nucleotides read TGTGCCAGCAGCCCCAACAGGGTTCAGCCCCAGCATTTT. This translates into CASSPNRVQPQHF.

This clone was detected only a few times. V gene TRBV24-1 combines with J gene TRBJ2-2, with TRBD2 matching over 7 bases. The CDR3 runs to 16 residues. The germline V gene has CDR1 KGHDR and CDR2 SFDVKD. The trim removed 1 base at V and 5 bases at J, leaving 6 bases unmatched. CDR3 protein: CATSDLDRGDTGELFF. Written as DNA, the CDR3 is TGTGCCACCAGTGATTTAGATCGGGGGGATACCGGGGAGCTGTTTTTT.

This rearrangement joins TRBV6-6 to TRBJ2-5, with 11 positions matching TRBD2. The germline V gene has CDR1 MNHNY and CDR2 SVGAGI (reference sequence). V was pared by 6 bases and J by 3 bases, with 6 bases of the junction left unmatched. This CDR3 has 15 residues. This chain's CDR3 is CASRSTSGSKETQYF. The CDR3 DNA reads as TGTGCCAGCAGATCTACTAGCGGGAGTAAAGAGACCCAGTACTTC.

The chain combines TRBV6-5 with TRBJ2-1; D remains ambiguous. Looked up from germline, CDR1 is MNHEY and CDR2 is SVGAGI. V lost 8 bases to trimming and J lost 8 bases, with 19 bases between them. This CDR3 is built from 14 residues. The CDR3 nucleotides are TGTGCCAGCGCCCGACCATACCCCACAGATGAGCAGTTCTTC. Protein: CASARPYPTDEQFF.